This paragraph reports one TCR beta chain. The antigen remains unidentified. Sequencing used immunoSEQ multiplex PCR; TCRdb keeps in-frame clones, though not all of them. The sample lists 84,000 or so clones; around nine tenths were seen once. The data stem from a study of OX40 agonist ivuxolimab in advanced cancers. Across the study: A mean age of roughly 60 years, range roughly 23 to 79, was recorded, and about 83% were male.

V was shortened by 2 bases and J by 7 bases, with 11 bases between the two germline ends. Germline-derived CDR1 and CDR2 are MDHEN and SYDVKM. The CDR3 covers 13 residues. The study's findings and limits: Expanded clones were, on average, more numerous in CD8+ T cells than in CD4+.

The chain couples TRBV28 to TRBJ1-2; TRBD1 might be the D (5 bases). Sequences were derived from CD4+ or CD8+ T cells sorted from blood, sampled in a trial of the OX40 agonist ivuxolimab. The origin of this receptor is an adult with an advanced solid tumor such as melanoma, head and neck, liver or kidney cancer. The CDR3 here is CASSLEIGTGYTF. The CDR3 DNA reads TGTGCCAGCAGTTTAGAAATAGGGACTGGCTACACCTTC.